This T cell receptor beta chain is drawn from a study of CD8 T cells in Susac syndrome. Negative isolation yielded the CD8+ and CD4+ T cells, while FACS enriched the TEMRA cells. The CDR3 contains 14 residues. V was trimmed by 1 base and J by 8 bases, leaving 12 bases between them. Germline values: CDR1 SEHNR, CDR2 FQNEAQ (reference sequence). Reverse transcription of roughly 0.45 to 1 ug RNA used random hexamers. Via MiXCR, TCRdb re-called the immunoSEQ multiplex PCR reads, giving one row per CDR3 protein. Of around 100,000 distinct CDR3 sequences detected, roughly 96% appear once; the ten largest clones hold 0.3%.

Sequenced: CD8+ T cells from PBMCs. The sequence came from a human donor with Susac syndrome. The chain recombines TRBV7-9 with TRBJ2-1; D is unclear. CDR3 protein: CASSLGERRHEQFF. CDR3 sequence (DNA): TGTGCCAGCAGCTTAGGGGAACGCCGACATGAGCAGTTCTTC.